The rows below give T cell receptor beta chains drawn from one sample of a study of T cell responses to AZD1222 COVID-19 vaccine. TCRdb keeps only in-frame clones here, not all; method: immunoSEQ multiplex PCR. Here the sample spans 140,000 to 150,000 clones, 85% to 95% being singletons. Here the sequenced sample was peripheral blood, taken after recovery from COVID-19. The receptors here all came from an adult who had recovered from COVID-19. Each CDR3 is given with its conserved first and last residue. The order of the fields is V gene, clone size, D gene, J gene, CDR3 DNA, CDR3 protein. A D gene is named only where the DNA matches it firmly. Some rows have no size entry. The others give once, few or many, or a class for an expanded clone.

V: TRBV28; size: .; D: .; J: TRBJ2-3; DNA: TGTGCCAGCAGTTCTACAGGGTACCCAGATACGCAGTATTTT; CDR3: CASSSTGYPDTQYF
V: TRBV6-5; size: .; D: TRBD1; J: TRBJ1-2; DNA: TGTGCCAGCAGCCGGGGAGCAGGGGGAGACTATGGCTACACCTTC; CDR3: CASSRGAGGDYGYTF
V: TRBV19; size: .; D: .; J: TRBJ1-5; DNA: TGTGCCAGTATTGGAAGTTCGGGGAATCAGCCCCAGCATTTT; CDR3: CASIGSSGNQPQHF
V: TRBV2; size: once; D: .; J: TRBJ2-3; DNA: TGTGCCAGCAGTGAATCCCAGGGTTGGGGCACAGATACGCAGTATTTT; CDR3: CASSESQGWGTDTQYF
V: TRBV6-5; size: .; D: .; J: TRBJ2-1; DNA: TGTGCCAGCACGGAGACGCTCAGCTCCTACAATGAGCAGTTCTTC; CDR3: CASTETLSSYNEQFF
V: TRBV13; size: once; D: .; J: TRBJ1-6; DNA: TGTGCCAGCAGCTTAGTGGCAGCAGGTTCACCCCTCCACTTT; CDR3: CASSLVAAGSPLHF
V: TRBV20-1; size: .; D: .; J: TRBJ2-3; DNA: TGCAGTGCTAGTGCGGGACGGGGCACAGATACGCAGTATTTT; CDR3: CSASAGRGTDTQYF
V: TRBV10-2; size: once; D: .; J: TRBJ2-7; DNA: TGCGCCAGCAGTGAGGCCGGTTCCTACGAGCAGTACTTC; CDR3: CASSEAGSYEQYF
V: TRBV28; size: .; D: .; J: TRBJ2-7; DNA: TGTGCCAGCATGGCAGGACTCTCCGAGCAGTACTTC; CDR3: CASMAGLSEQYF
V: TRBV2; size: .; D: TRBD1; J: TRBJ2-7; DNA: TGTGCCAGCAGGGGGGCCGACAGGGTCTACGAGCAGTACTTC; CDR3: CASRGADRVYEQYF
V: TRBV9; size: .; D: .; J: TRBJ2-7; DNA: TGTGCCAGCAGCGAAAGTCCAGGGGACCCCTCCTACGAGCAGTACTTC; CDR3: CASSESPGDPSYEQYF
V: TRBV27; size: .; D: .; J: TRBJ2-5; DNA: TGTGCCAGCAGTTTAGGCGTTGAGGTTAAAGAGACCCAGTACTTC; CDR3: CASSLGVEVKETQYF
V: TRBV5-1; size: .; D: .; J: TRBJ2-2; DNA: TGCGCCAGCAGCTTGGGGTCGTCGGGTACCGGGGAGCTGTTTTTT; CDR3: CASSLGSSGTGELFF
V: TRBV24-1; size: .; D: .; J: TRBJ2-7; DNA: TGTGCCACCAGTGACTCTCGAGGGCGGGAACCCTACGAGCAGTACTTC; CDR3: CATSDSRGREPYEQYF
V: TRBV19; size: once; D: .; J: TRBJ1-2; DNA: TGTGCCAGTAGTATTCTGGTTGGCAGGGGAGTTTATGGCTACACCTTC; CDR3: CASSILVGRGVYGYTF
V: TRBV9; size: .; D: TRBD1; J: TRBJ2-7; DNA: TGTGCCAGCAGCGTAGGCCTCTGGGGGGGACAGGGGGACTACGAGCAGTACTTC; CDR3: CASSVGLWGGQGDYEQYF
V: TRBV11-3; size: .; D: TRBD2; J: TRBJ2-1; DNA: TGTGCCAGCAGCTTCCGGGCGGGACTAGCGAACAATGAGCAGTTCTTC; CDR3: CASSFRAGLANNEQFF
V: TRBV25-1; size: .; D: TRBD1; J: TRBJ1-4; DNA: TGTGCCAGCAGTGAGCCCCGCCCGGGACAGGGGAATGAAAAACTGTTTTTT; CDR3: CASSEPRPGQGNEKLFF
V: TRBV9; size: .; D: TRBD2; J: TRBJ2-1; DNA: TGTGCCAGCAGCGTAGGGACTAGCGGGAGTATGAATGAGCAGTTCTTC; CDR3: CASSVGTSGSMNEQFF
V: TRBV6-5; size: once; D: .; J: TRBJ1-5; DNA: TGTGCCAGCAGTTACAGAGGGGGTAGCAATCAGCCCCAGCATTTT; CDR3: CASSYRGGSNQPQHF
V: TRBV15; size: .; D: .; J: TRBJ1-4; DNA: TGTGCCACCAGCGTCGACAGTCTTCCCGAAAAACTGTTTTTT; CDR3: CATSVDSLPEKLFF
V: TRBV5-6; size: .; D: TRBD2; J: TRBJ2-7; DNA: TGTGCCAGCAGCCCCGGGACGGGAGGGCTCCAATCCTACGAGCAGTACTTC; CDR3: CASSPGTGGLQSYEQYF
V: TRBV9; size: .; D: .; J: TRBJ2-2; DNA: TGTGCCAGCAGCGTGGCACAACCCGGGGAGCTGTTTTTT; CDR3: CASSVAQPGELFF
V: TRBV5-1; size: .; D: TRBD1; J: TRBJ1-5; DNA: TGCGCCAGTCGGCGGACAGGGGGCCTTAATCAGCCCCAGCATTTT; CDR3: CASRRTGGLNQPQHF
V: TRBV7-7; size: medium-sized; D: TRBD2; J: TRBJ2-2; DNA: TGTGCTAGCAGCTCCTCAAGTCCTAGCGGGAGGAATTGGGTCGGGGAGCTGTTTTTT; CDR3: CASSSSSPSGRNWVGELFF
V: TRBV5-5; size: once; D: TRBD1; J: TRBJ2-3; DNA: TGTGCCAGCAGCTCGGTGACAGGGAGCACAGATACGCAGTATTTT; CDR3: CASSSVTGSTDTQYF
V: TRBV19; size: .; D: .; J: TRBJ1-5; DNA: TGTGCCAGTAGTGGACCCTCCAGGGGCAGTGGTCAGCCCCAGCATTTT; CDR3: CASSGPSRGSGQPQHF
V: TRBV12-3/TRBV12-4; size: .; D: .; J: TRBJ2-1; DNA: TGTGCCAGCAGACCCGCAGAGAATGAGCAGTTCTTC; CDR3: CASRPAENEQFF
V: TRBV12-3/TRBV12-4; size: .; D: .; J: TRBJ1-1; DNA: TGTGCCAGCAGTTCCGGTGGGGTTAGGGCTTTCTTT; CDR3: CASSSGGVRAFF
V: TRBV4-1; size: .; D: .; J: TRBJ2-7; DNA: TGCGCCAGCAGCCAAGATCTCAGGGCGTGGGAGCAGTACTTC; CDR3: CASSQDLRAWEQYF
V: TRBV2; size: .; D: .; J: TRBJ2-2; DNA: TGTGCCAGCAGGTCTTTCTTGCGGAACACCGGGGAGCTGTTTTTT; CDR3: CASRSFLRNTGELFF
V: TRBV28; size: .; D: .; J: TRBJ1-2; DNA: TGTGCCAGCAGAGGTGCAGGGTCCTACTATGGCTACACCTTC; CDR3: CASRGAGSYYGYTF
V: TRBV25-1; size: .; D: TRBD2; J: TRBJ2-5; DNA: TGTGCCAGCAGTGAATGGTCGGGGGGGGAGACCCAGTACTTC; CDR3: CASSEWSGGETQYF
V: TRBV15; size: .; D: .; J: TRBJ1-4; DNA: TGTGCCACCAGCAGAGGAGGGGGAAATGAAAAACTGTTTTTT; CDR3: CATSRGGGNEKLFF
V: TRBV3-1/TRBV3-2; size: .; D: .; J: TRBJ2-3; DNA: TGTGCCAGCAGCCGGGCACCGGTTGATACGCAGTATTTT; CDR3: CASSRAPVDTQYF
V: TRBV5-1; size: .; D: TRBD2; J: TRBJ2-2; DNA: TGCGCCAGCAGCCCATCGGGACTAGCGGGAGCCATCTCCACCGGGGAGCTGTTTTTT; CDR3: CASSPSGLAGAISTGELFF
V: TRBV2; size: .; D: .; J: TRBJ1-1; DNA: TGTGCCAGCAGTGTTGATGGGCAGATGAACACTGAAGCTTTCTTT; CDR3: CASSVDGQMNTEAFF
V: TRBV28; size: .; D: .; J: TRBJ2-7; DNA: .; CDR3: CASSFLSVRGIPYEQYF
V: TRBV7-3; size: .; D: .; J: TRBJ1-5; DNA: TGTGCCAGCAGCCCCCACAGGGAGAGCAATCAGCCCCAGCATTTT; CDR3: CASSPHRESNQPQHF
V: TRBV7-3; size: .; D: .; J: TRBJ2-3; DNA: TGTGCCAGCAGCCCATTGGGGTTGAAGAGCACAGATACGCAGTATTTT; CDR3: CASSPLGLKSTDTQYF
V: TRBV10-3; size: .; D: .; J: TRBJ1-1; DNA: TGTGCCATCAGTGAGGGCAGGATGAGCACTGAAGCTTTCTTT; CDR3: CAISEGRMSTEAFF
V: TRBV2; size: once; D: .; J: TRBJ2-3; DNA: TGTGCCAGCAGTGGTGGGACGGAATACACAGATACGCAGTATTTT; CDR3: CASSGGTEYTDTQYF
V: TRBV10-3; size: .; D: TRBD1; J: TRBJ1-4; DNA: TGTGCCATCAAGGCCGGTGGGGACAGGGGGCCAGCAACTAATGAAAAACTGTTTTTT; CDR3: CAIKAGGDRGPATNEKLFF
V: TRBV11-3; size: .; D: .; J: TRBJ2-7; DNA: TGTGCCAGCAGCCCCGGGAAGCCATCCTACGAGCAGTACTTC; CDR3: CASSPGKPSYEQYF
V: TRBV5-1; size: .; D: .; J: TRBJ1-2; DNA: TGCGCCAGCAGCTCGGTCCGGACCCGGGGTGGGGCAGGAGGATCTGGCTACACCTTC; CDR3: CASSSVRTRGGAGGSGYTF
V: TRBV9; size: .; D: .; J: TRBJ1-2; DNA: TGTGCCAGCAGCGCCCGTAGGGGAGGTCCCTTCTATGGCTACACCTTC; CDR3: CASSARRGGPFYGYTF
V: TRBV12-1; size: .; D: .; J: TRBJ2-1; DNA: TGTGCCAGCAGCACGGGAGGCAATGAGCAGTTCTTC; CDR3: CASSTGGNEQFF
V: TRBV7-9; size: .; D: .; J: TRBJ2-2; DNA: TGTGCCAGCAGATATAGGGCCGGGGAGCTGTTTTTT; CDR3: CASRYRAGELFF
V: TRBV27; size: .; D: TRBD2; J: TRBJ2-7; DNA: TGTGCCAGCAGTTCCGAAGCGGGAGGGTACTACGAGCAGTACTTC; CDR3: CASSSEAGGYYEQYF
V: TRBV28; size: .; D: .; J: TRBJ2-1; DNA: TGTGCCAGCAGTTCTACCCCCCCCAATGAGCAGTTCTTC; CDR3: CASSSTPPNEQFF
V: TRBV9; size: .; D: .; J: TRBJ1-1; DNA: TGTGCCAGCAGCGTAGAGCTCGGGATGAACACTGAAGCTTTCTTT; CDR3: CASSVELGMNTEAFF
V: TRBV5-1; size: .; D: TRBD1; J: TRBJ2-1; DNA: TGCGCCAGCAGCTTCACAACCCCGGGACAGGGGGCGCGTTTAGATGAGCAGTTCTTC; CDR3: CASSFTTPGQGARLDEQFF
V: TRBV18; size: .; D: .; J: TRBJ1-4; DNA: TGTGCCAGCTCACCTAGGGACATCGGTGTGAATGAAAAACTGTTTTTT; CDR3: CASSPRDIGVNEKLFF
V: TRBV6-4; size: .; D: TRBD2; J: TRBJ2-6; DNA: TGTGCCAGCAGTGAGGAGGGAGGGTCTGGGGCCAACGTCCTGACTTTC; CDR3: CASSEEGGSGANVLTF
V: TRBV10-3; size: .; D: TRBD1; J: TRBJ2-5; DNA: TGTGCCATCAGTGTCGGGGACAGGACAGAGACCCAGTACTTC; CDR3: CAISVGDRTETQYF